Below, 13 T cell receptor beta chains from the same sample are listed, as sequenced in a study of cytomegalovirus exposure and HLA in healthy donors. Researchers ran the PCR with 60 Vbeta and 13 Jbeta primers. Sequencing used immunoSEQ multiplex PCR; TCRdb keeps in-frame clones, though not all of them. The sample records 100,000 to 150,000 clones, over 65% being singletons. The sequencing sample was made of PBMCs. These receptors originate from a man between 18 and 35 years old in good health and CMV-seronegative.

The chain has TRBV7-8 and TRBJ2-1; 8 bases agree with TRBD2. The germline V gene has CDR1 SGHVS and CDR2 FQNEAQ. This CDR3 is built from 17 residues. V gave up 4 bases and J gave up 1 base; unmatched junction bases: 9. For the CDR3, the DNA is TGTGCCAGCAGCTCACCCCCGGCGGGGGGTTCCTACAATGAGCAGTTCTTC. As protein: CASSSPPAGGSYNEQFF.

This chain uses TRBV7-8 with TRBJ2-1; D may be TRBD2 (5 bases). CDR1 and CDR2 from the germline V gene are SGHVS and FQNEAQ. This CDR3 region has 16 residues. Trimming pared 1 base from V and 2 bases from J, leaving 12 bases between. CDR3 sequence (DNA): TGTGCCAGCAGCTTAGGTGGAGACTATACCTACAATGAGCAGTTCTTC. Its protein product is CASSLGGDYTYNEQFF.

The rearrangement joins TRBV7-2 to TRBJ2-7, with 8 nucleotides matching TRBD1. Looked up from germline, CDR1 is SGHTA and CDR2 is FQGNSA. This CDR3 is 12 amino acids long. J was trimmed by 7 bases and V by 5 bases; bases with no gene match: 4. CDR3 DNA: TGTGCCAGCAGCCCACGGACAGGGGAGCAGTACTTC. Amino acids: CASSPRTGEQYF. The full variable domain, in which reference TRBV7-2 and TRBJ2-7 provide the parts outside the CDR3, is GAGVSQSPSNKVTEKGKDVELRCDPISGHTALYWYRQSLGQGLEFLIYFQGNSAPDKSGLPSDRFSAERTGGSVSTLTIQRTQQEDSAVYLCASSPRTGEQYFGPGTRLTVT.

The V call is TRBV6-1, the J call TRBJ2-7; D unclear. Germline CDR1 MNHNS, CDR2 SASEGT. V was shortened by 6 bases and J by 2 bases, with 5 bases between the two germline ends. This CDR3 has 11 residues. Here the CDR3 reads CASRVAYEQYF. The CDR3 bases are TGTGCCAGCAGGGTAGCCTACGAGCAGTACTTC.

The chain joins TRBV10-2 to TRBJ2-5; D is perhaps TRBD2 (5 bases). CDR3 length: 15 amino acids. V shed 4 bases and J shed 2 bases, with 14 bases lying between them. Germline V lookup: CDR1 WSHSY, CDR2 SAAADI. The CDR3 loop reads CASSGSGTGQETQYF. DNA for the CDR3: TGCGCCAGCAGTGGGAGCGGAACGGGGCAAGAGACCCAGTACTTC.

This chain connects TRBV13 to TRBJ2-5; 8 nucleotides line up with TRBD2. CDR3 length: 18 amino acids. V shed 5 bases, J shed 4 bases, and the junction held 18 bases outside the gene matches. The germline gives CDR1 PRHDT, CDR2 FYEKMQ (reference sequence). CDR3 sequence: CASSPSGSGDGEGETQYF. The CDR3, as DNA: TGTGCCAGCAGCCCGTCGGGTAGCGGGGATGGGGAAGGAGAGACCCAGTACTTC.

The CDR3 loop reads CASSRGQGPNQPQHF. CDR3 sequence (DNA): TGTGCCAGCAGCAGGGGACAGGGACCTAATCAGCCCCAGCATTTT. This rearrangement joins TRBV7-9 to TRBJ1-5; 9 bases agree with TRBD1. Germline assignment: CDR1 SEHNR and CDR2 FQNEAQ (reference sequence). J was trimmed by 4 bases and V by 5 bases; bases with no gene match: 6. The CDR3 is 15 amino acids.

This clone was seen only once. CDR3 sequence: CASSPPGNGYGYTF. The CDR3 nucleotides are TGCGCCAGCAGCCCCCCGGGGAATGGGTATGGCTACACCTTC. The chain couples TRBV4-1 to TRBJ1-2; D is unresolved. The V end lost 4 bases, the J end lost 5 bases, and 14 bases lay between the germline ends. This CDR3 is built from 14 residues. CDR1 and CDR2 from the germline V gene are MGHRA and YSYEKL.

The genes are TRBV19 and TRBJ2-5, with 10 bases identical to TRBD1. Unmatched junction bases numbered 2, after V lost 6 bases and J lost 1 base. The germline CDR1 and CDR2 sequences are LNHDA and SQIVND (reference sequence). CDR3 size: 14 residues. In DNA, the CDR3 is TGTGCCAGTAGATGGACAGGGGGCCAAGAGACCCAGTACTTC. This encodes CASRWTGGQETQYF.

The V gene is TRBV12-5, the J gene TRBJ1-1; D might be TRBD1 (6 bases). The CDR3 runs 19 residues. The V end lost 2 bases, the J end lost 1 base, and 23 bases lay between the germline ends. Germline CDR1 is LGHNT and CDR2 is FRNRAP. CDR3 DNA sequence: TGTGCTAGTGGTTTGTACTTAGGGGGGGCGCTGGCTAGGAACACTGAAGCTTTCTTT. This sequence encodes CASGLYLGGALARNTEAFF.

This clone has just one count. The J gene is TRBJ2-7, the V gene TRBV2, with a weak D call TRBD2 (6 bases). The V gene lost 6 bases and the J gene lost 6 bases, with 24 bases spanning the gap. The CDR3 length is 16 residues. CDR1 is SNHLY, CDR2 FYNNEI, per germline. CDR3 region: CASSAGIEKRKSEQYF. As DNA, the CDR3 is TGTGCCAGCAGCGCGGGGATTGAGAAAAGGAAGAGCGAGCAGTACTTC.

The chain combines TRBV5-1 with TRBJ2-3, with a possible D match to TRBD2 (6 bases). The CDR3 runs 15 residues. V lost 2 bases and J lost 4, with 14 bases in between. Per the germline V gene, CDR1 is SGHRS and CDR2 is YFSETQ. In DNA form, the CDR3 reads TGCGCCAGCAGCTTCGGGGGAACCGACGCAGATACGCAGTATTTT. It encodes CASSFGGTDADTQYF.

The chain recombines TRBV2 with TRBJ2-2, with D possibly being TRBD2 (6 bases). The CDR3 is made up of 13 amino acids. Germline V gene sequence: CDR1 SNHLY, CDR2 FYNNEI. V gave up 5 bases and J gave up 5 bases, with 9 bases separating them. The CDR3 reads CASSSGVTGELFF. Here the CDR3 DNA reads TGTGCCAGCAGTTCGGGGGTTACCGGGGAGCTGTTTTTT.